This T cell receptor (beta chain) was sequenced during a study of T cell repertoires in cytomegalovirus infection. Whole-study context: Public signatures in TCR beta pointed to CMV infection and matching HLA type.

Germline CDR1 is SGHTA and CDR2 is FQGNSA. V was cut by 5 bases and J by 2 bases, with 14 bases left in between. CDR3 length: 15 residues. The study, taken as a whole, reports: Identification of carriers of CMV plus the relevant HLA was performed using cumulative public TCR beta family frequency. The response measured ex vivo was dominated by TCR beta clonotypes (HLA-C-restricted and CMV-specific).

This clonotype was found many times. Its matching antigen is unknown. TCRdb reanalysed the reads using MiXCR and keeps one entry per CDR3 protein. The sample consists of some 250,000 distinct CDR3 sequences, around 9% of them appearing once. The sample was PBMCs. J is TRBJ2-3 and V is TRBV7-2; maybe TRBD1 (6 bases). The sequence was obtained from a human donor in good health (CMV status not recorded). Some clones in this sample may be carry-over from other donors' samples. CDR3 region: CASSPGVGATDTQYF. Written as DNA, the CDR3 is TGTGCCAGCAGCCCAGGAGTGGGGGCCACAGATACGCAGTATTTT.